The 21 T cell receptor beta chains reported below all come from one sample, sequenced in a study of cytomegalovirus exposure and HLA in healthy donors. In the PCR, 60 Vbeta and 13 Jbeta primers were used. Some clones are missing from TCRdb's copy, which holds only in-frame ones; the method was immunoSEQ multiplex PCR. Among around 180,000 clones listed, less than 85% were seen once. The sample taken for sequencing was PBMCs. The receptors here all came from a boy aged 2 to 10 in good health and CMV-seronegative.

This clone came up a few times. V and J are TRBV6-6 and TRBJ2-7, with D possibly TRBD1 on 5 matching bases. CDR1 MNHNY and CDR2 SVGAGI come from the germline V gene (reference sequence). The CDR3 sequence is 16 residues long. Deletions cut 0 bases from V and 5 bases from J, with 17 bases between. Here the CDR3 DNA reads TGTGCCAGCAGTTACTCGAGCAGGGATTCAGGCCACGAGCAGTACTTC. It specifies CASSYSSRDSGHEQYF.

The gene calls are TRBV27 and TRBJ1-1; D gene ambiguous. The CDR3 extends over 14 amino acids. The ends were cut back, 6 bases at V and 10 bases at J, with 21 bases in the middle. The germline gives CDR1 MNHEY, CDR2 SMNVEV (reference sequence). CDR3 sequence: CASSPEGGPFRAFF. The DNA of the CDR3 is TGTGCCAGCAGCCCGGAGGGAGGGCCATTTCGAGCTTTCTTT.

The rearrangement joins TRBV10-3 to TRBJ1-1; D perhaps matches TRBD1 (5 bases). Trimming cost V 11 bases and J 0 bases, with 10 bases left between them. CDR3 length equals 12 residues. From germline, CDR1 is ENHRY and CDR2 SYGVKD. CDR3 coding DNA: TGTGCCCACGGGGGTCTGAACACTGAAGCTTTCTTT. As protein: CAHGGLNTEAFF.

V and J are TRBV15 and TRBJ2-3; 8 bases are shared with TRBD1. In germline, CDR1 is LNHNV, CDR2 YYDKDF (reference sequence). The CDR3 has 16 residues. V lost 5 bases and J lost 1; bases outside the gene matches: 8. The CDR3: CATSGRDRSCTDTQYF. The CDR3 nucleotides read TGTGCCACCAGCGGAAGGGACAGGTCCTGCACAGATACGCAGTATTTT.

V is TRBV7-2 and J is TRBJ1-5; D is possibly TRBD1 (5 bases). Trimming removed 3 bases from V and 7 bases from J, with 7 bases in between. The CDR3 is 12 amino acids. CDR1 and CDR2 (germline): SGHTA, FQGNSA. Here the CDR3 DNA reads TGTGCCAGCAGCTTTAGGGGCCAGCCCCAGCATTTT. Protein sequence: CASSFRGQPQHF.

The V call is TRBV9, the J call TRBJ1-1; 10 bases are a match to TRBD1. Germline CDR1 reads SGDLS; CDR2 reads YYNGEE. CDR3 size: 16 residues. V lost 3 bases, J lost 2 bases, and 7 bases stayed unmatched. The CDR3 loop is CASSEGQGTANTEAFF. For the CDR3, the DNA is TGTGCCAGCAGCGAGGGACAGGGGACCGCAAACACTGAAGCTTTCTTT.

V is TRBV7-9 and J is TRBJ2-7; 13 bases fit TRBD2. Germline V gene data show CDR1 as SEHNR and CDR2 as FQNEAQ (reference sequence). The CDR3 loop spans 15 amino acids. V dropped 5 bases and J dropped 4; count of bases not matched to a gene: 5. In DNA form, the CDR3 reads TGTGCCAGCAGCGCTACTAGCGGGAGGGTTTACGAGCAGTACTTC. Translation: CASSATSGRVYEQYF.

The chain has TRBV5-8 and TRBJ2-1; TRBD2 aligns across 11 bases. This CDR3 spans 20 amino acids. Germline CDR1 SGHTS, CDR2 YDEGEE. The V segment lost 2 bases and the J segment 0 bases; nucleotides outside the gene matches: 13. CDR3 DNA sequence: TGTGCCAGCAGCTTTTCCCGGACTAGCGGGCGCGGGATCTCCTACAATGAGCAGTTCTTC. Its translation: CASSFSRTSGRGISYNEQFF.

The rearrangement joins TRBV6-1 to TRBJ2-2, with D uncertain. The germline V gene encodes CDR1 MNHNS and CDR2 SASEGT. The CDR3 has 16 residues. Trimming left V 5 bases short and J 1 base short, with 14 bases between. The CDR3 protein is CASSKGRQENTGELFF. CDR3 bases: TGTGCCAGCAGTAAAGGTCGTCAGGAGAACACCGGGGAGCTGTTTTTT.

The chain recombines TRBV21-1 with TRBJ2-7; the D call in the table, TRBD1, was not verified against the DNA. TRBV21-1 is a listed pseudogene. CDR3 length: 16 residues. The CDR3 nucleotides read TGTGCCAGCAGCAATCGAGGAGGACAGGGCTCCTACGAGCAGTACTTC. Amino acid sequence: CASSNRGGQGSYEQYF.

The chain carries TRBV9 and TRBJ2-7; perhaps TRBD2 as D (5 bases). Trimming removed 0 bases from V and 2 bases from J, with 9 bases in between. Germline CDR1 SGDLS, CDR2 YYNGEE. The CDR3 is 14 amino acids. The CDR3 here is CASSVGGLAYEQYF. The CDR3 region has the DNA TGTGCCAGCAGCGTAGGAGGGCTAGCCTACGAGCAGTACTTC.

The chain has TRBV28 and TRBJ2-7, with TRBD2 matching 12 bases. The CDR3 has 15 residues. V shed 6 bases, J shed 3 bases, and the junction held 6 bases outside the gene matches. Germline loops: CDR1 MDHEN, CDR2 SYDVKM. CDR3 coding DNA: TGTGCCAGCAGAAAACTAGCGGGGGGTAACTACGAGCAGTACTTC. Translated: CASRKLAGGNYEQYF.

The rearrangement links TRBV28 to TRBJ1-2; a possible D gene is TRBD1 (5 bases). V dropped 5 bases and J dropped 8 bases, with 15 bases sitting between them. Germline CDR1 and CDR2: MDHEN and SYDVKM. The CDR3 loop spans 13 amino acids. The DNA of the CDR3 is TGTGCCAGCAGTCTCACTCAGGGTGGCGGCTACACCTTC. It is translated as CASSLTQGGGYTF.

The rearrangement joins TRBV6-6 to TRBJ2-1; 11 nucleotides align to TRBD2. The CDR3 spans 16 residues. The V gene's germline CDR1 is MNHNY and CDR2 SVGAGI (reference sequence). With V trimmed by 5 bases and J by 2 bases, 5 bases remained unmatched. CDR3 amino acids: CASSMILAGAYNEQFF. The DNA of the CDR3 is TGTGCCAGCAGTATGATACTAGCGGGAGCCTACAATGAGCAGTTCTTC.

On this clone itself: Other nucleotide sequences in the sample specify the same CDR3. The chain joins TRBV27 to TRBJ1-2, with D tentatively TRBD1 (6 bases). The germline V and J ends were trimmed by 6 bases and 8 bases, with 16 bases remaining between them. The germline gives CDR1 MNHEY, CDR2 SMNVEV (reference sequence). The CDR3 consists of 13 residues. CDR3 nucleotides: TGTGCCAGCAGAAGTGGGGGCATCTACGGCTACACCTTC. Translation gives CASRSGGIYGYTF.

The J gene is TRBJ1-2, the V gene TRBV10-3; TRBD1 might be the D (5 bases). Germline V gene sequence: CDR1 ENHRY, CDR2 SYGVKD. Deletions cut 11 bases from V and 7 bases from J, with 23 bases between. CDR3 length: 14 residues. CDR3 coding DNA: TGTGCCTACTCGTGGCGGGGGGACGGGAGTGGCTACACCTTC. Protein product: CAYSWRGDGSGYTF.

This clone occurred once. The chain couples TRBV21-1 to TRBJ2-7; TRBD2 is the table's D call, not checked against the DNA. TRBV21-1 is termed a pseudogene. The CDR3 runs to 14 residues. The CDR3 nucleotides are TGTGCCAGCAGCAAAGAGGCCTACCACTACGAGCAGTACGTC. It codes for CASSKEAYHYEQYV.

This clone was seen more than once but under ten times. V and J are TRBV7-9 and TRBJ1-4; D unresolved. The CDR3 sequence is 15 residues long. V dropped 1 base and J dropped 6 bases, with 12 bases sitting between them. CDR1 is SEHNR, CDR2 FQNEAQ, per germline (reference sequence). The DNA for the CDR3 is TGTGCCAGCAGCTTAGGCGGGGATAGGGATGAAAAACTGTTTTTT. This sequence encodes CASSLGGDRDEKLFF.

J is TRBJ1-2 and V is TRBV10-3, with D maybe TRBD1 (5 bases). Germline CDR1 and CDR2: ENHRY and SYGVKD. Trimming removed 2 bases from V and 4 bases from J, with 11 bases in between. The CDR3 extends over 14 amino acids. Written as DNA, the CDR3 is TGTGCCATCAGTGAGCAGGGCCTGTTCTATGGCTACACCTTC. Protein: CAISEQGLFYGYTF.

In its sample, this clone was seen a few times. The chain carries TRBV4-1 and TRBJ1-2, with unresolved D. Germline loops: CDR1 MGHRA, CDR2 YSYEKL. V gave up 1 base and J gave up 6 bases, with 21 bases separating them. This CDR3 comprises 17 residues. Here the CDR3 DNA reads TGCGCCAGCAGCCAAGTTTTTAGGAACTCAGAAGAGGATGGCTACACCTTC. As protein: CASSQVFRNSEEDGYTF.

This chain connects TRBV25-1 to TRBJ1-1, with 9 bases fitting TRBD1. This CDR3 contains 16 residues. CDR1 MGHDK and CDR2 SYGVNS come from the germline V gene. J lost 6 bases, V lost 3 bases, and 11 bases had no gene match. CDR3 sequence: CASSDLGTGPLAEAFF. CDR3 nucleotides: TGTGCCAGCAGTGACCTCGGGACAGGGCCTTTAGCTGAAGCTTTCTTT.